A single sample is the source of the 23 T cell receptor beta chains below, sequenced in a study of identical twins. TCRdb redid the calling of the 5' RACE reads with MiXCR, one entry per CDR3 protein. The profile shows around 670,000 distinct CDR3 sequences, 5.5% to 6.5% of them singletons. The sample taken for sequencing was naive T cells sorted from blood. These receptors originate from a man younger than 30 in good health.

This clonotype has a handful of counts. This sequence joins TRBV10-3 and TRBJ2-7, with TRBD2 matching over 7 bases. The ends lost 1 base at V and 5 bases at J; junction bases unmatched: 2. Germline CDR1 reads ENHRY; CDR2 reads SYGVKD. The CDR3 is made up of 13 amino acids. The CDR3 DNA is TGTGCCATCAGTGAGTTTCGGGGGGACGAGCAGTACTTC. Translated: CAISEFRGDEQYF.

This clonotype was found a few times. V and J are TRBV10-3 and TRBJ2-5; D possibly corresponds to TRBD2 (6 bases). CDR1 is ENHRY, CDR2 SYGVKD, per germline. There are 15 residues in the CDR3. The ends were cut back, 10 bases at V and 5 bases at J, with 23 bases in the middle. The CDR3 nucleotides are TGTGCCAGCACCCGCGGGGACCGGAGCGGGGAGACCCAGTACTTC. It codes for CASTRGDRSGETQYF.

This clonotype turned up a few times. The chain couples TRBV7-9 to TRBJ1-2; possible D gene TRBD1, 6 bases. The CDR3 extends over 14 amino acids. Germline V lookup: CDR1 SEHNR, CDR2 FQNEAQ (reference sequence). Trimming cost V 3 bases and J 4 bases, with 12 bases left between them. The DNA for the CDR3 is TGTGCCAGCAGCTTCGGGGGGCCCCTCTATGGCTACACCTTC. This translates into CASSFGGPLYGYTF. Looking up the rest from reference TRBV7-9 and TRBJ1-2 gives the full variable domain: DTGVSQNPRHKITKRGQNVTFRCDPISEHNRLYWYRQTLGQGPEFLTYFQNEAQLEKSRLLSDRFSAERPKGSFSTLEIQRTEQGDSAMYLCASSFGGPLYGYTFGSGTRLTVV.

This clonotype turned up a few times. The rearrangement uses TRBV30 and TRBJ2-7; D gene ambiguous. The germline gives CDR1 GTSNPN, CDR2 SVGIG (reference sequence). This CDR3 is 12 amino acids long. Trimming pared 5 bases from V and 1 base from J, leaving 9 bases between. The CDR3 region is CAWGDSSYEQYF. DNA for the CDR3: TGTGCCTGGGGAGACTCATCCTACGAGCAGTACTTC. Based on the CDR3 plus reference TRBV30 and TRBJ2-7, the full variable domain is SQTIHQWPATLVQPVGSPLSLECTVEGTSNPNLYWYRQAAGRGLQLLFYSVGIGQISSEVPQNLSASRPQDRQFILSSKKLLLSDSGFYLCAWGDSSYEQYFGPGTRLTVT.

This clonotype was detected ten times or more. This chain joins TRBV12-3 or TRBV12-4 and TRBJ1-4; D call uncertain. Trimming pared 0 bases from V and 4 bases from J, leaving 6 bases between. The CDR3 covers 14 residues. The CDR3 bases are TGTGCCAGCAGTTTAGCAGGAGTTAATGAAAAACTGTTTTTT. Residues: CASSLAGVNEKLFF.

This clonotype was counted at least ten times. V and J are TRBV20-1 and TRBJ1-4; 7 bases line up with TRBD1. V gave up 0 bases and J gave up 7 bases; unmatched junction bases: 8. This CDR3 has 15 residues. In germline, CDR1 is DFQATT, CDR2 SNEGSKA (reference sequence). In DNA, the CDR3 is TGCAGTGCTAGAGATCGGGGGACAGCCGTTGAAAAACTGTTTTTT. Amino acid sequence: CSARDRGTAVEKLFF.

This clonotype has at least ten counts. This rearrangement joins TRBV29-1 to TRBJ2-5; D perhaps matches TRBD1 (6 bases). Trimming left V 4 bases short and J 5 bases short, with 20 bases between. Germline loops: CDR1 SQVTM, CDR2 ANQGSEA. CDR3 length: 15 amino acids. For the CDR3, the DNA is TGCAGCGTTGGTCAGGGGAGTGGTCTTATCGAGACCCAGTACTTC. Its translation is CSVGQGSGLIETQYF.

This clonotype was observed many times. The V and J genes are TRBV29-1 and TRBJ2-7, with D unresolved. The CDR3 consists of 13 residues. Trimming removed 4 bases from V and 2 bases from J, with 12 bases in between. Germline CDR1 is SQVTM and CDR2 is ANQGSEA. In nucleotides, the CDR3 is TGCAGCGTTGCGCAGAAACTTACCTACGAGCAGTACTTC. Residues: CSVAQKLTYEQYF.

This chain links TRBV12-3 or TRBV12-4 with TRBJ2-2; D gene unclear. V was shortened by 7 bases and J by 6 bases, with 9 bases between the two germline ends. The CDR3 covers 12 residues. CDR3 sequence (DNA): TGTGCCAGCACATCTACCCCCGGGGAGCTGTTTTTT. Translated: CASTSTPGELFF.

This clonotype was counted ten times or more. The chain couples TRBV24-1 to TRBJ2-2; possibly TRBD1 for D (5 bases). Germline loops: CDR1 KGHDR, CDR2 SFDVKD. The V and J ends lost 2 bases and 0 bases respectively, with 9 bases between them. The CDR3 totals 16 residues. The chain's CDR3 is CATSDWGRANTGELFF. The CDR3 coding sequence is TGTGCCACCAGTGATTGGGGCAGGGCGAACACCGGGGAGCTGTTTTTT.

The rearrangement joins TRBV29-1 to TRBJ2-7; D is uncertain. Germline CDR1 and CDR2: SQVTM and ANQGSEA. The V gene lost 4 bases and the J gene lost 2 bases, with 12 bases spanning the gap. This CDR3 is 13 amino acids long. CDR3 amino acids: CSVGGASTYEQYF. CDR3 DNA sequence: TGCAGCGTTGGGGGTGCTTCAACCTACGAGCAGTACTTC.

This clonotype was seen at least ten times. The V call is TRBV4-2, the J call TRBJ2-7; 10 bases are a match to TRBD2. This CDR3 is 15 amino acids long. Germline-derived CDR1 and CDR2 are LGHNA and YNFKEQ. V trimming: 2 bases; J trimming: 6 bases; junction bases outside the gene matches: 7. The DNA of the CDR3 is TGTGCCAGCAGCCAATCTAGCGGGAGTCGTAGCGAGCAGTACTTC. Residues: CASSQSSGSRSEQYF.

V gene TRBV18 combines with J gene TRBJ1-1, with 7 bases matching TRBD1. CDR3 size: 14 residues. Germline CDR1 is KGHSH and CDR2 is LQKENI. Trimming cost V 3 bases and J 1 base; bases outside gene matches: 2. The CDR3 here is CASSPDRANTEAFF. In DNA form, the CDR3 reads TGTGCCAGCTCACCCGACAGGGCGAACACTGAAGCTTTCTTT.

CDR3 in amino acids: CASSEFVAGGYEQYV. Written as DNA, the CDR3 is TGTGCCAGCAGTGAATTTGTAGCGGGAGGCTACGAGCAGTACGTC. V is TRBV6-1 and J is TRBJ2-7; 10 nucleotides align to TRBD2. The CDR3 is 15 amino acids. V lost 2 bases to trimming and J lost 3 bases; unmatched junction nucleotides: 4. The germline gives CDR1 MNHNS, CDR2 SASEGT.

This clonotype occurred a few times. CDR3 protein: CASTGASPFTSSYNEQFF. Written as DNA, the CDR3 is TGTGCCTCAACGGGGGCTAGCCCTTTCACCAGCTCCTACAATGAGCAGTTCTTC. The rearrangement uses TRBV15 and TRBJ2-1; D may correspond to TRBD1 or TRBD2 (6 bases each). Germline V gives CDR1 LNHNV, CDR2 YYDKDF (reference sequence). The CDR3 consists of 18 residues. V was clipped by 11 bases and J by 0 bases, with 26 bases between them.

This chain joins TRBV9 and TRBJ2-3; 11 bases line up with TRBD2. Germline assignment: CDR1 SGDLS and CDR2 YYNGEE. The V gene end was trimmed by 3 bases and the J gene end by 2 bases; junction bases not matched to a gene: 5. CDR3 length: 16 residues. The CDR3 loop reads CASSGGTSGITDTQYF. CDR3 nucleotide sequence: TGTGCCAGCAGCGGGGGGACTAGCGGAATCACAGATACGCAGTATTTT. Based on the CDR3 plus reference TRBV9 and TRBJ2-3, the full variable domain is DSGVTQTPKHLITATGQRVTLRCSPRSGDLSVYWYQQSLDQGLQFLIQYYNGEERAKGNILERFSAQQFPDLHSELNLSSLELGDSALYFCASSGGTSGITDTQYFGPGTRLTVL.

Ten or more counts support this clonotype. V is TRBV5-1 and J is TRBJ1-1, with D perhaps TRBD1 (5 bases). V was trimmed by 4 bases and J by 4 bases, leaving 17 bases between them. This CDR3 comprises 15 residues. Germline CDR1 SGHRS, CDR2 YFSETQ. CDR3 bases: TGCGCCAGCAGCACGGGAAGTAGGGGAGGCACTGAAGCTTTCTTT. It is translated as CASSTGSRGGTEAFF. Full variable domain (rest looked up from reference TRBV5-1 and TRBJ1-1): KAGVTQTPRYLIKTRGQQVTLSCSPISGHRSVSWYQQTPGQGLQFLFEYFSETQRNKGNFPGRFSGRQFSNSRSEMNVSTLELGDSALYLCASSTGSRGGTEAFFGQGTRLTVV.

The rearrangement uses TRBV24-1 and TRBJ2-5, with D perhaps matching TRBD2 (6 bases). With 5 bases removed from V and 5 bases from J, the gap between germline ends came to 11 bases. The CDR3 spans 13 residues. CDR1 is KGHDR, CDR2 SFDVKD, per germline. CDR3 sequence reads: CATSAYRGETQYF. In nucleotides, the CDR3 is TGTGCCACCAGTGCGTATCGGGGGGAGACCCAGTACTTC.

The sample holds many counts of this clonotype. The chain couples TRBV6-5 to TRBJ2-7; no reliable D call. Germline V CDR1 and CDR2: MNHEY, SVGAGI. This CDR3 region has 14 residues. Trimming shortened V by 4 bases and J by 1 base, and 11 bases separated the two germline ends. CDR3 in DNA: TGTGCCAGCAGTTCCGACATTAATTCCTACGAGCAGTACTTC. Encoded protein: CASSSDINSYEQYF.

This rearrangement joins TRBV25-1 to TRBJ2-1; D ambiguous. Germline V lookup: CDR1 MGHDK, CDR2 SYGVNS. With 1 base removed from V and 2 bases from J, the gap between germline ends came to 6 bases. This CDR3 has 14 residues. The CDR3: CASSEFETYNEQFF. In DNA form, the CDR3 reads TGTGCCAGCAGTGAATTCGAAACCTACAATGAGCAGTTCTTC.

This clonotype has just a few counts. The CDR3 DNA reads TGCAGTGCTTTCAGGGGCGCTATGAACACTGAAGCTTTCTTT. Protein product: CSAFRGAMNTEAFF. The chain employs TRBV20-1 and TRBJ1-1; D is possibly TRBD1 (6 bases). Looked up from germline, CDR1 is DFQATT and CDR2 is SNEGSKA (reference sequence). The CDR3 is 14 residues long. Trimming pared 5 bases from V and 0 bases from J, leaving 13 bases between.

This chain connects TRBV6-5 to TRBJ1-1, with D perhaps matching TRBD1 (5 bases). V was shortened by 2 bases and J by 1 base, with 8 bases between the two germline ends. The CDR3 is made up of 14 amino acids. Looked up from germline, CDR1 is MNHEY and CDR2 is SVGAGI. Here the CDR3 reads CASSYEGSNTEAFF. CDR3 coding DNA: TGTGCCAGCAGTTACGAGGGGTCGAACACTGAAGCTTTCTTT.

The gene calls are TRBV12-3 or TRBV12-4 and TRBJ2-5; D might be TRBD2 (5 bases). The CDR3 has 13 amino acids. V lost 7 bases, J lost 5 bases, and 14 bases lay in between. The CDR3 sequence is CASKPRASETQYF. CDR3 DNA sequence: TGTGCCAGCAAACCGAGGGCGAGTGAGACCCAGTACTTC.